This TCR beta chain was identified in a study of CD8 T cells in ankylosing spondylitis. With molecular barcodes, quantitative 5'-RACE was used to make the TCR beta libraries. TCRdb called the 5' RACE reads again in MiXCR, with one record for every CDR3 protein. The sample lists approximately 400,000 distinct CDR3 sequences, roughly 18% occurring once. Findings and limits, study-wide: Reactive arthritis synovial fluid and blood previously showed some of these motif variants. Ankylosing spondylitis blood appeared to carry a characteristic TCR beta motif of roughly eight highly homologous variants.

V shed 3 bases, J shed 7 bases, and the junction held 11 bases outside the gene matches. CDR1 and CDR2 from the germline V gene are ENHRY and SYGVKD. The CDR3 contains 16 residues. This clonotype appeared many times. Its cognate antigen is unknown. Sequenced input: blood, either unsorted or a sorted T cell fraction (not recorded which). The chain employs TRBV10-3 and TRBJ2-1; the match to TRBD1 covers 8 bases. The receptor's source is a male donor with ankylosing spondylitis. The CDR3 spells CAISELEQGAENEQFF. The CDR3 nucleotides are TGTGCCATCAGTGAATTGGAGCAGGGGGCAGAGAATGAGCAGTTCTTC.